The 13 T cell receptor beta chains below come from one sample, sequenced in a study of PD-1 blockade in mismatch repair-deficient tumors. The method was immunoSEQ multiplex PCR; TCRdb's version includes in-frame clones alone and lacks a portion of them. This table holds 56,000 or so clones, roughly three quarters found once. The specimen comprised peripheral blood, sampled 4 weeks after starting pembrolizumab. The origin of the receptors is an adult with mismatch repair-deficient cancer.

This chain links TRBV4-1 with TRBJ2-1; 9 bases map to TRBD2. The CDR3 consists of 17 residues. The germline V gene has CDR1 MGHRA and CDR2 YSYEKL. V lost 4 bases, J lost 2 bases, and 9 bases stayed unmatched. CDR3 in DNA: TGCGCCAGCAGCCGGGGTGGTCTAGCGGGAACCTACAATGAGCAGTTCTTC. Translated: CASSRGGLAGTYNEQFF.

The chain is built from TRBV5-1 and TRBJ2-5; TRBD2 matches at 13 bases. The CDR3 is made up of 16 amino acids. Germline-derived CDR1 and CDR2 are SGHRS and YFSETQ. The junction had 9 bases not matched to a gene; V was cut back by 5 bases and J by 5 bases. In DNA form, the CDR3 reads TGCGCCAGCAGTTACGGACTAGCGGGAGCCGGGGAGACCCAGTACTTC. This encodes CASSYGLAGAGETQYF. Together with reference TRBV5-1 and TRBJ2-5, the CDR3 gives the full variable domain: KAGVTQTPRYLIKTRGQQVTLSCSPISGHRSVSWYQQTPGQGLQFLFEYFSETQRNKGNFPGRFSGRQFSNSRSEMNVSTLELGDSALYLCASSYGLAGAGETQYFGPGTRLLVL.

This rearrangement joins TRBV11-2 to TRBJ2-2; possibly TRBD1 for D (5 bases). Trimming removed 5 bases from V and 4 bases from J, with 14 bases in between. Germline CDR1 SGHAT, CDR2 FQNNGV. The CDR3 contains 15 residues. The CDR3 region has the DNA TGTGCCAGCAGCCCGAGGACACAAATCACCGGGGAGCTGTTTTTT. Amino acids: CASSPRTQITGELFF.

J is TRBJ2-5 and V is TRBV7-8, with D perhaps matching TRBD2 (5 bases). CDR3 length equals 13 residues. V was pared by 6 bases and J by 5 bases, with 13 bases between. Germline V lookup: CDR1 SGHVS, CDR2 FQNEAQ. The CDR3 loop reads CASSGGRRETQYF. CDR3 coding DNA: TGTGCCAGCAGTGGAGGACGACGGGAGACCCAGTACTTC.

This clone was counted a few times. The genes are TRBV4-3 and TRBJ2-7, with D perhaps matching TRBD2 (6 bases). The germline gives CDR1 LGHNA, CDR2 YSLEER. The CDR3 length is 16 residues. V shed 0 bases and J shed 5 bases, with 17 bases lying between them. CDR3 in amino acids: CASSQDQTGDGNEQYF. Written as DNA, the CDR3 is TGCGCCAGCAGCCAAGATCAGACGGGAGATGGGAACGAGCAGTACTTC.

The chain combines TRBV7-8 with TRBJ2-1; tentative D call: TRBD2 (6 bases). V lost 4 bases and J lost 9, with 22 bases in between. The germline gives CDR1 SGHVS, CDR2 FQNEAQ. This CDR3 has 16 residues. CDR3 in amino acids: CASSSLLALTGGEQFF. The DNA of the CDR3 is TGTGCCAGCAGCTCACTACTAGCTCTGACCGGCGGTGAGCAGTTCTTC.

Here the CDR3 reads CASSLGQSRSTDTQYF. The CDR3, as DNA: TGTGCCAGCAGCTTAGGACAGTCTCGTTCCACAGATACGCAGTATTTT. This rearrangement joins TRBV5-5 to TRBJ2-3; possible D gene TRBD1, 6 bases. V was cut by 2 bases and J by 2 bases, with 15 bases left in between. Germline V gives CDR1 SGHKS, CDR2 YYEKEE (reference sequence). The CDR3 extends over 16 amino acids.

This clone appeared once. The V gene is TRBV7-6, the J gene TRBJ1-5, with 8 bases identical to TRBD1. The CDR3 is made up of 15 amino acids. Germline trimming cut 4 bases from V and 2 bases from J; bases unmatched to any gene: 4. Germline values: CDR1 SGHVS, CDR2 FNYEAQ. Written as DNA, the CDR3 is TGTGCCAGCAGCTACGGACAGGGTGGCAATCAGCCCCAGCATTTT. Protein sequence: CASSYGQGGNQPQHF.

This clone was picked up a small number of times. The chain links TRBV2 to TRBJ2-3; 9 bases match TRBD2. Germline V gene data show CDR1 as SNHLY and CDR2 as FYNNEI. J was trimmed by 7 bases and V by 9 bases; bases with no gene match: 11. The CDR3 has 14 residues. Here the CDR3 reads CASTPREGLNTQYF. DNA for the CDR3: TGTGCCAGTACCCCGCGGGAGGGCCTGAATACGCAGTATTTT.

The chain is built from TRBV19 and TRBJ1-5; a weak D match, TRBD1 (5 bases). V lost 4 bases and J lost 15, with 13 bases in between. This CDR3 has 11 amino acids. Germline CDR1 is LNHDA and CDR2 is SQIVND (reference sequence). CDR3 region: CASSTSGTRHF. The CDR3 DNA reads as TGTGCCAGTAGTACGTCCGGGACCCGGCATTTT.

This chain connects TRBV5-6 to TRBJ1-5, with 7 bases fitting TRBD1. V lost 1 base, J lost 6 bases, and 7 bases stayed unmatched. This CDR3 is 15 amino acids long. Germline V gene lookup returns CDR1 SGHDT and CDR2 YYEEEE. The CDR3: CASSLRQGRGQPQHF. In DNA form, the CDR3 reads TGTGCCAGCAGCTTGAGACAGGGTCGAGGTCAGCCCCAGCATTTT.

The chain links TRBV5-4 to TRBJ2-3; 7 bases are a match to TRBD1. Per germline, CDR1 SGHNT and CDR2 YYREEE (reference sequence). After removal of 4 bases from V and 4 bases from J, the junction contained 15 bases not matched to a gene. This CDR3 is 17 amino acids long. For the CDR3, the DNA is TGTGCCAGCAGCGGTGGGGTACGAGGGGGCGGCGCAGATACGCAGTATTTT. Translation gives CASSGGVRGGGADTQYF.

The V gene is TRBV19, the J gene TRBJ2-1, with D unclear. The V end was cut by 7 bases, the J end by 2 bases, with 12 bases between. This CDR3 is 14 amino acids long. Germline lookup yields CDR1 LNHDA and CDR2 SQIVND (reference sequence). Here the CDR3 reads CASTPTAPYNEQFF. For the CDR3, the DNA is TGTGCCAGTACCCCCACCGCCCCCTACAATGAGCAGTTCTTC.